This T cell receptor (beta chain) was recovered during a study of T cells in Graves' hyperthyroidism and ophthalmopathy. Study-wide results and limits: Blood shared most expanded thyroid clonotypes above 0.001. In simple terms, a model built on 13 V-J features told ophthalmopathy apart from stable hyperthyroidism.

Germline V CDR1 and CDR2: DFQATT, SNEGSKA (reference sequence). V was pared by 5 bases and J by 9 bases, with 12 bases of the junction left unmatched. CDR3 size: 13 residues. The sample holds many counts of this clonotype. Its antigen is currently unknown. TCR beta CDR3 region amplification was performed from RNA transcripts. The HTBI primer set drove a first-round RT-PCR of the TCR CDR3. TCRdb used MiXCR to reprocess the multiplex PCR reads, holding one entry per CDR3 protein. The sample shows about 420,000 distinct CDR3 sequences, approximately 13% of them seen only once. The patients, who ranged from 18 to 65 in age, presented with newly diagnosed hyperthyroidism lasting under 2 months.

Source material: blood. The rearrangement links TRBV20-1 to TRBJ2-7, with 8 bases lining up with TRBD1. The origin of this receptor is a woman between 18 and 29 years old with Graves' hyperthyroidism. The CDR3: CSASGQVLLGQYF. CDR3 sequence (DNA): TGCAGTGCTTCGGGACAGGTCCTTTTGGGGCAGTACTTC.